This T cell receptor (beta chain) was sequenced for a study of shared clonotypes between healthy human individuals. The study's findings and limits: The represented genetic and exposure-history diversity was limited by the small number of donors. At large depth, rarefaction still showed sorted-subset sequencing to be incomplete.

Every subset's genomic DNA went evenly onto several immunoSEQ plates. Here immunoSEQ multiplex PCR was the method, and the copy in TCRdb shows in-frame clones only, minus some. Of more than 2 million clones in the sample, 85% to 95% were seen once. Points on this clone: Its matching antigen is unknown. A read error may produce the germline difference seen at one junction end. Distinct nucleotide sequences in the sample also encode this CDR3.

This CDR3 region has 12 residues. Germline V gene lookup returns CDR1 MNHNS and CDR2 SASEGT. Naive CD8 cells, CD45RO-negative and positively selected for CCR7, excluded terminally differentiated effector memory CD45RA+ cells. What was sequenced was naive CD8+ T cells sorted from blood. The TCR comes from a man aged 18 to 29 in good health. This chain links TRBV6-1 with TRBJ2-7; TRBD1 aligns across 8 bases. This CDR3 is CASRDRGYEQYF. CDR3 sequence (DNA): TGTGCCAGCCGTGACAGGGGCTACGAGCAGTACTTC.